This T cell receptor beta chain was documented in a study of T cell clonotyping in hematopoietic cell transplantation. Overall study findings and caveats: Recipient TCR diversity dropped after transplant; expanded clonotypes rose from day 30 to 180.

Sequencing used immunoSEQ multiplex PCR; TCRdb keeps in-frame clones, though not all of them. The sample shows 30,000 to 45,000 clones, around nine tenths of them seen only once. CDR1 and CDR2 (germline): SGHVS, FNYEAQ. V lost 1 base and J lost 2; bases outside the gene matches: 4. This CDR3 is 15 amino acids long. Points on this clone: Antigen unknown.

Sequenced material: peripheral blood mononuclear cells. The V gene is TRBV7-6, the J gene TRBJ2-7, with TRBD2 identical over 8 bases. This TCR was recovered from a middle-aged woman in good health. Some clones in this sample may be carry-over from other donors' samples. This CDR3 reads CASSLGAGGPYEQYF. CDR3 bases: TGTGCCAGCAGCTTAGGGGCGGGAGGCCCCTACGAGCAGTACTTC. The variable domain in full, with the rest retrieved from reference TRBV7-6 and TRBJ2-7, is GAGVSQSPRYKVTKRGQDVALRCDPISGHVSLYWYRQALGQGPEFLTYFNYEAQQDKSGLPNDRFSAERPEGSISTLTIQRTEQRDSAMYRCASSLGAGGPYEQYFGPGTRLTVT.